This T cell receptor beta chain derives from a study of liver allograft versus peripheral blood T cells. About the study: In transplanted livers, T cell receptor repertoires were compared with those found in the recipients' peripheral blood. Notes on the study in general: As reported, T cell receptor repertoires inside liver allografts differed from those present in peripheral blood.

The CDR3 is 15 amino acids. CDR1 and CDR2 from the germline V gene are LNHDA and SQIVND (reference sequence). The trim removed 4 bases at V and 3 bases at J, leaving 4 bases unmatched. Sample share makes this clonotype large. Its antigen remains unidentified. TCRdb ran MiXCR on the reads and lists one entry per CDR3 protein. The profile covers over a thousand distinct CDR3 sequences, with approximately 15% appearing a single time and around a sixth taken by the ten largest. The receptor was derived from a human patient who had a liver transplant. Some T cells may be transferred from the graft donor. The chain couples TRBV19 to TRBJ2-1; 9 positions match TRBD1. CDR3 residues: CASSKGTGNYNEQFF. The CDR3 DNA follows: TGTGCCAGTAGTAAAGGGACAGGGAACTACAATGAGCAGTTCTTC.